The 2 T cell receptor beta chains given below trace back to one sample, sequenced in a study of OX40 agonist ivuxolimab in advanced cancers. Data came from immunoSEQ multiplex PCR; TCRdb stores just in-frame clones and leaves some out. The sample yields fewer than 55,000 clones, more than 75% seen once. Sample: CD4+ or CD8+ T cells sorted from blood, taken in a trial of the OX40 agonist ivuxolimab. These receptors were obtained from an adult with an advanced solid tumor such as melanoma, head and neck, liver or kidney cancer.

V and J are TRBV9 and TRBJ2-2, with TRBD2 matching 7 bases. V gave up 2 bases and J gave up 10 bases; unmatched junction bases: 8. The germline V gene encodes CDR1 SGDLS and CDR2 YYNGEE. The CDR3 contains 14 residues. In DNA, the CDR3 is TGTGCCAGCAGCGTGAGCGGGAATGGAGAGGAGCTGTTTTTT. Amino acid sequence: CASSVSGNGEELFF.

The chain joins TRBV2 to TRBJ1-1; TRBD1 might be the D (6 bases). V lost 7 bases, J lost 2 bases, and 8 bases lay in between. The germline V gene has CDR1 SNHLY and CDR2 FYNNEI. The CDR3 has 12 amino acids. The CDR3 reads CASKGGNTEAFF. The CDR3 DNA reads as TGTGCCAGCAAAGGGGGTAACACTGAAGCTTTCTTT. Full variable domain (remainder filled in from reference TRBV2 and TRBJ1-1): EPEVTQTPSHQVTQMGQEVILRCVPISNHLYFYWYRQILGQKVEFLVSFYNNEISEKSEIFDDQFSVERPDGSNFTLKIRSTKLEDSAMYFCASKGGNTEAFFGQGTRLTVV.